The present entry profiles one T cell receptor (beta chain) with its context. TCRdb independently ran MiXCR on the 5' RACE reads; one entry per CDR3 protein. This sample has 450,000 to 650,000 distinct CDR3 sequences, with approximately 13% found just once. CDR1 and CDR2 from the germline V gene are DFQATT and SNEGSKA (reference sequence). The length of the CDR3 is 14 residues. V trimming: 3 bases; J trimming: 6 bases; junction bases outside the gene matches: 7. The sample is drawn from a study of T cells after yellow fever vaccination. The chain employs TRBV20-1 and TRBJ2-7; 11 nucleotides align to TRBD1. The sample in question was PBMCs, obtained on the day of the yellow fever booster vaccination. The sequence derives from a man aged 30 to 39 who received the YFV17D yellow fever vaccine. This CDR3 reads CSASNPGQGVEQYF. The DNA of the CDR3 is TGCAGTGCTAGTAACCCGGGACAGGGGGTCGAGCAGTACTTC.